The rows below give T cell receptor beta chains drawn from one sample of a study of blood T cell repertoires in COVID-19. Libraries were prepared by immunoSEQ multiplex PCR; TCRdb keeps only in-frame clonotypes and omits some of them. The sample shows about 160,000 clones, approximately 90% of them seen only once. Input material: PBMCs or T cells enriched from blood (not recorded which). Source of these receptors: a woman between 50 and 59 years old who had recovered from COVID-19. Each CDR3 is given without its conserved first and last residue.

cdr3_length j_call v_call cdr3_aa
13 TRBJ1-5 TRBV2 ASSEDLGASQPQH
12 TRBJ2-7 TRBV11-3 ASSPGGYPYEQY
12 TRBJ1-1 TRBV7-8 ASSPWTANTEAF
14 TRBJ1-5 TRBV21-1 ASSGGGQDDNQPQH
13 TRBJ1-4 TRBV6-5 ASFLRRGANEKLF
16 TRBJ2-5 TRBV24-1 ATSDRRLAGAYQETQY
13 TRBJ1-1 TRBV6-5 ASKKPGLLNTEAF
14 TRBJ2-5 TRBV5-8 ASSSRAGIPQETQY
12 TRBJ2-7 TRBV6-1 ASSEIRGRGEQY
12 TRBJ2-3 TRBV3-1/TRBV3-2 ASSLAGGLVTQY
13 TRBJ2-1 TRBV6-5 ASRPAGQGPYEQF
11 TRBJ2-7 TRBV7-9 ASNGDRGYEQY
12 TRBJ2-3 TRBV5-6 ASSLEGLTDTQY
13 TRBJ2-2 TRBV5-8 ASSSDRGHTGELF
13 TRBJ1-3 TRBV4-1 ASSQVDRAGNTIY
13 TRBJ2-7 TRBV6-5 ASSYGAGKPYEQY
10 TRBJ1-1 TRBV18 ASSKDRVEAF
15 TRBJ2-7 TRBV18 ASSPEGWDRASYEQY
12 TRBJ2-5 TRBV6-5 ASSYGTVQETQY
12 TRBJ2-5 TRBV11-2 ASSLGTLQETQY
11 TRBJ2-5 TRBV7-6 ASSLVRQETQY
12 TRBJ1-3 TRBV6-5 ATSRTGSENTIY
14 TRBJ2-3 TRBV5-1 ASSPLAGVGTDTQY
12 TRBJ2-7 TRBV6-5 ASNWDRGNHEQY
13 TRBJ2-1 TRBV4-3 ASSPTEESYNEQF
14 TRBJ1-6 TRBV5-1 ASSSGDSSYNSPLH
12 TRBJ2-7 TRBV7-2 ASSLGAGQYEQY
13 TRBJ2-3 TRBV2 ASRGLAASTDTQY
13 TRBJ1-5 TRBV4-2 ASSPNRNSNQPQH
13 TRBJ1-2 TRBV7-9 ASSLEVAGSLGYT
15 TRBJ1-3 TRBV9 ASSVELRAGSGNTIY
15 TRBJ2-1 TRBV5-6 ASSFRRESRQYNEQF
13 TRBJ1-5 TRBV18 ASSPPGGGNQPQH
14 TRBJ2-1 TRBV15 ATSGSGGNSYNEQF
11 TRBJ1-1 TRBV11-1 ASSLDRVTEAF
11 TRBJ1-1 TRBV5-4 ASSFRVGGEAF
12 TRBJ1-5 TRBV6-1 ASSEARGQQPQH
14 TRBJ2-7 TRBV6-5 ASSYRTDPSGDWQY
11 TRBJ2-7 TRBV19 ASSMVRDYEQY
12 TRBJ2-7 TRBV7-9 ASSFSGGTYEQY
12 TRBJ2-3 TRBV7-2 ASSLRDRADTQY
10 TRBJ2-5 TRBV30 AWSAGLETQY
14 TRBJ2-3 TRBV7-2 ASSPLAGGSTDTQY
13 TRBJ1-5 TRBV6-1 ASSEDRLREQPQH
12 TRBJ1-5 TRBV18 ASSAQGSNQPQH
12 TRBJ2-7 TRBV21-1 ASTQAFLSYEQY